The next 19 T cell receptor beta chains were all read from a single sample in a study of T cell responses to AZD1222 COVID-19 vaccine. The repertoire was sequenced with immunoSEQ multiplex PCR; TCRdb's copy has only in-frame clones and lacks some. The sample has about 150,000 clones, 90% seen once. The specimen comprised peripheral blood, sampled on day 0 of AZD1222 vaccination. The receptors were gathered from an adult in good health.

This clone was detected only once. In DNA, the CDR3 is TGCAGCGTTGAAGTTCTTGACAGGGACTATGGCTACACCTTC. It is translated as CSVEVLDRDYGYTF. The gene calls are TRBV29-1 and TRBJ1-2, with 7 bases aligning to TRBD1. The germline V gene has CDR1 SQVTM and CDR2 ANQGSEA. The CDR3 is 14 residues long. J gave up 3 bases and V 1 base, and 5 bases lay outside the gene matches.

The chain joins TRBV4-3 to TRBJ1-2; D ambiguous. Germline assignment: CDR1 LGHNA and CDR2 YSLEER. The V and J ends lost 1 base and 4 bases respectively, with 16 bases between them. The CDR3 loop spans 16 amino acids. DNA of the CDR3: TGCGCCAGCAGCCAAGTTAGGGCTAATTTGGGCTATGGCTACACCTTC. Protein sequence: CASSQVRANLGYGYTF.

The genes are TRBV6-4 and TRBJ2-5; D may correspond to TRBD1 or TRBD2 (5 bases each). Germline V gene data show CDR1 as MRHNA and CDR2 as SNTAGT. The CDR3 sequence is 15 residues long. Between the trimmed V and J ends, which lost 4 bases and 2 bases, there was a span of 14 bases. CDR3: CASSAPGPTQETQYF. CDR3 in DNA: TGTGCCAGCAGTGCCCCGGGACCTACACAAGAGACCCAGTACTTC.

In DNA, the CDR3 is TGTGCCAGCAGCGTAGGACCCTTTTCGGGTGAGCAGTTCTTC. It translates to CASSVGPFSGEQFF. The chain has TRBV9 and TRBJ2-1; no clear D. The CDR3 is 14 amino acids. V lost 0 bases to trimming and J lost 9 bases, with 13 bases between them. Germline V gene sequence: CDR1 SGDLS, CDR2 YYNGEE.

This chain uses TRBV10-3 with TRBJ1-2; D is unclear. CDR1 and CDR2 from the germline V gene are ENHRY and SYGVKD. The ends were cut back, 6 bases at V and 4 bases at J, with 6 bases in the middle. The CDR3 is made up of 11 amino acids. CDR3 protein: CAISEFYGYTF. The CDR3 DNA sequence: TGTGCCATCAGCGAATTCTATGGCTACACCTTC.

The chain couples TRBV12-2 to TRBJ1-5. TRBV12-2 is deemed a pseudogene. This CDR3 is 16 amino acids long. CDR3 in DNA: TGTGCAAGTCGCGCAACCCCCGACGGTAGCAATCAGCCCCAGCATTTT. Amino acids: CASRATPDGSNQPQHF.

The J gene is TRBJ1-6, the V gene TRBV5-1; D gene uncertain. The CDR3 has 15 residues. V was pared by 0 bases and J by 6 bases, with 10 bases between. Looked up from germline, CDR1 is SGHRS and CDR2 is YFSETQ. As DNA, the CDR3 is TGCGCCAGCAGCTTGGATGGGGTTGGTAATTCACCCCTCCACTTT. Its translation: CASSLDGVGNSPLHF.

The chain carries TRBV6-1 and TRBJ1-5; possible D gene TRBD1, 5 bases. Germline CDR1 and CDR2: MNHNS and SASEGT. The V and J ends lost 3 bases and 3 bases respectively, with 15 bases between them. This CDR3 is built from 16 residues. The CDR3 region has the DNA TGTGCCAGCAGTGATAGGGGACGGTTACTCAATCAGCCCCAGCATTTT. Translation gives CASSDRGRLLNQPQHF.

The chain combines TRBV4-1 with TRBJ2-7; TRBD2 aligns across 8 bases. The CDR3 runs to 16 residues. Germline CDR1 and CDR2: MGHRA and YSYEKL. The trim removed 0 bases at V and 4 bases at J, leaving 8 bases unmatched. The CDR3: CASSQDVGGGWYEQYF. CDR3 in DNA: TGCGCCAGCAGCCAAGATGTCGGGGGGGGATGGTACGAGCAGTACTTC.

The chain carries TRBV19 and TRBJ1-2; D possibly corresponds to TRBD1 (5 bases). The CDR3 consists of 15 residues. V gave up 2 bases and J gave up 3 bases, with 13 bases separating them. CDR1 is LNHDA and CDR2 is SQIVND in the germline V gene (reference sequence). The CDR3 region has the DNA TGTGCCAGTAGTATATTCATTGGGGGTCACTATGGCTACACCTTC. Translating it yields CASSIFIGGHYGYTF.

V usage is TRBV5-5 and J usage is TRBJ1-4; D uncertain. The ends were cut back, 0 bases at V and 4 bases at J, with 16 bases in the middle. The CDR3 loop spans 17 amino acids. Germline values: CDR1 SGHKS, CDR2 YYEKEE (reference sequence). The CDR3 loop reads CASSLVKARTVNEKLFF. The CDR3 coding sequence is TGTGCCAGCAGCTTGGTGAAGGCCCGGACCGTTAATGAAAAACTGTTTTTT.

This clone was seen only once. J is TRBJ2-3 and V is TRBV24-1, with TRBD2 matching 7 bases. This CDR3 has 15 amino acids. The V segment lost 3 bases and the J segment 4 bases; nucleotides outside the gene matches: 6. Germline V gives CDR1 KGHDR, CDR2 SFDVKD. The CDR3 coding sequence is TGTGCCACCAGTGATCCGACTAGCTTCCCAGATACGCAGTATTTT. It encodes CATSDPTSFPDTQYF.

The chain uses TRBV7-2 and TRBJ1-2; D is uncertain. There are 14 residues in the CDR3. CDR1 SGHTA and CDR2 FQGNSA come from the germline V gene. V was pared by 2 bases and J by 3 bases, with 10 bases between. The CDR3 is CASSLSRVDYGYTF. CDR3 bases: TGTGCCAGCAGCTTAAGTAGAGTGGACTATGGCTACACCTTC.

This rearrangement joins TRBV6-5 to TRBJ1-5; the match to TRBD1 covers 7 bases. The CDR3 contains 14 residues. The V gene end was trimmed by 6 bases and the J gene end by 4 bases; junction bases not matched to a gene: 6. CDR1 is MNHEY and CDR2 is SVGAGI in the germline V gene. CDR3 region: CASSRGQLNQPQHF. CDR3 DNA sequence: TGTGCCAGCAGCCGGGGACAGTTAAATCAGCCCCAGCATTTT.

The chain couples TRBV7-2 to TRBJ1-2; a weak D match, TRBD1 (6 bases). Per the germline V gene, CDR1 is SGHTA and CDR2 is FQGNSA. Trimming removed 3 bases at V and 5 bases at J, with 7 bases between. This CDR3 has 12 amino acids. The chain's CDR3 is CASSFTGYGYTF. CDR3 nucleotides: TGTGCCAGCAGCTTTACAGGGTATGGCTACACCTTC.

The genes are TRBV11-3 and TRBJ2-1; D call uncertain. The germline gives CDR1 SGHNT, CDR2 YENEEA. Between the trimmed V and J ends, which lost 5 bases and 4 bases, there was a span of 9 bases. The CDR3 totals 13 residues. Here the CDR3 DNA reads TGTGCCAGCAGCCTGAAACGGTACAATGAGCAGTTCTTC. Translation: CASSLKRYNEQFF.

The gene calls are TRBV9 and TRBJ1-3, with D uncertain. The CDR3 sequence is 14 residues long. V lost 4 bases to trimming and J lost 8 bases, with 16 bases between them. Germline-derived CDR1 and CDR2 are SGDLS and YYNGEE. CDR3 sequence: CASSTQPSVDTIYF. The CDR3 DNA follows: TGTGCCAGCAGCACCCAACCTTCCGTAGACACCATATATTTT.

With regard to this clone: Without the conserved terminal phenylalanine or tryptophan, this CDR3 likely stems from a read error. The DNA is omitted, as the CDR3 cannot be located on it reliably, and the CDR3 follows TCRdb's listing. The rearrangement uses TRBV11-3 and TRBJ1-2; the table's D gene call, TRBD1, was not cross checked with the DNA. Counting both end residues, the CDR3 totals 11 amino acids. Looked up from germline, CDR1 is SGHNT and CDR2 is YENEEA. The CDR3 region is CASSLHPTGGC.

V and J are TRBV7-2 and TRBJ2-2, with a tentative D call TRBD1 (6 bases). V was clipped by 5 bases and J by 3 bases, with 10 bases between them. Germline V gene sequence: CDR1 SGHTA, CDR2 FQGNSA. The CDR3 is made up of 14 amino acids. CDR3 protein: CASSLQGYTGELFF. The CDR3 DNA follows: TGTGCCAGCAGCCTACAGGGTTACACCGGGGAGCTGTTTTTT.